The 26 T cell receptor beta chains below were found in one sample sequenced in a study of blood T cell repertoires in COVID-19. Sequenced by immunoSEQ multiplex PCR; TCRdb stores in-frame clones only, minus some. The sample holds 250,000 to 300,000 clones, about 83% seen once. The sequenced material came from peripheral blood. The origin of the receptors is an older man with acute or convalescent COVID-19.

V is TRBV7-9 and J is TRBJ1-4; D uncertain. The CDR3 is 15 residues long. V shed 4 bases and J shed 8 bases, with 17 bases lying between them. Germline V gene sequence: CDR1 SEHNR, CDR2 FQNEAQ (reference sequence). CDR3 in amino acids: CASSSGLGFREKLFF. The CDR3 DNA follows: TGTGCCAGCAGCTCCGGCCTAGGTTTTAGGGAAAAACTGTTTTTT.

This clone occurred a few times. The chain couples TRBV25-1 to TRBJ2-3; possibly TRBD2 for D (5 bases). The germline gives CDR1 MGHDK, CDR2 SYGVNS. Trimming removed 2 bases from V and 0 bases from J, with 9 bases in between. The CDR3 has 15 amino acids. CDR3 protein: CASSEPWTSTDTQYF. For the CDR3, the DNA is TGTGCCAGCAGTGAACCCTGGACTAGCACAGATACGCAGTATTTT.

The chain employs TRBV10-1 and TRBJ2-2; a weak D match, TRBD2 (6 bases). There are 15 residues in the CDR3. Trimming removed 2 bases from V and 8 bases from J, with 15 bases in between. CDR1 and CDR2 (germline): WNHNN, SYGVQD (reference sequence). The CDR3 nucleotides are TGCGCCAGCAGTGAGAAATTATACGGGAGTGGGGAGCTGTTTTTT. Protein product: CASSEKLYGSGELFF.

The chain is built from TRBV5-1 and TRBJ2-1, with 13 bases aligning to TRBD2. The CDR3 length is 16 residues. In germline, CDR1 is SGHRS, CDR2 YFSETQ. J lost 8 bases, V lost 3 bases, and 8 bases had no gene match. CDR3 DNA: TGCGCCAGCAGCTCATTGACTAGCGGGGGGCCAGATGAGCAGTTCTTC. Its translation: CASSSLTSGGPDEQFF.

With respect to this clone: The CDR3 carries no conserved terminal phenylalanine or tryptophan, so it likely arises from a read error. The limits of the CDR3 on the DNA are not certain, so only TCRdb's listed CDR3 is given. The chain employs TRBV9 and TRBJ2-7; the DNA was not compared with TRBD1, the D call given in the table. The germline V gene encodes CDR1 SGDLS and CDR2 YYNGEE. The CDR3 sequence runs 12 residues, both termini included. CDR3 in amino acids: CASSRAGGNPPS.

The rearrangement links TRBV4-2 to TRBJ1-2; D unresolved. CDR3 length: 15 residues. Trimming pared 0 bases from V and 2 bases from J, leaving 10 bases between. Germline CDR1 and CDR2: LGHNA and YNFKEQ. CDR3 bases: TGTGCCAGCAGCCAAGATAGCGCAGTCAACTATGGCTACACCTTC. Protein sequence: CASSQDSAVNYGYTF.

The CDR3 DNA reads TGCAGTGCTAGTGTGAGCGGGAGAACCAAAAACATTCAGTACTTC. Translated, it gives CSASVSGRTKNIQYF. The V call is TRBV20-1, the J call TRBJ2-4, with TRBD2 matching over 8 bases. The germline V gene encodes CDR1 DFQATT and CDR2 SNEGSKA (reference sequence). J gave up 2 bases and V 3 bases, and 6 bases lay outside the gene matches. The CDR3 contains 15 residues.

The chain couples TRBV20-1 to TRBJ1-1; D perhaps matches TRBD1 (5 bases). Trimming removed 3 bases at V and 5 bases at J, with 16 bases between. This CDR3 is 14 amino acids long. Germline CDR1 and CDR2: DFQATT and SNEGSKA (reference sequence). CDR3 sequence (DNA): TGCAGTGCTAGTAACGGGAACCGGGGGACTGAAGCTTTCTTT. It codes for CSASNGNRGTEAFF.

The chain combines TRBV5-1 with TRBJ2-7; 9 bases align to TRBD1. CDR1 is SGHRS, CDR2 YFSETQ, per germline. There are 15 residues in the CDR3. V shed 0 bases and J 4 bases; nucleotides not matched to a gene: 5. The CDR3 DNA reads as TGCGCCAGCAGCTTGGATCCGGGACAGGGTTACGAGCAGTACTTC. Amino acid sequence: CASSLDPGQGYEQYF.

V usage is TRBV7-2 and J usage is TRBJ2-5; TRBD2 matches at 9 bases. The germline CDR1 and CDR2 sequences are SGHTA and FQGNSA. CDR3 length: 17 residues. J lost 4 bases, V lost 1 base, and 10 bases had no gene match. The chain's CDR3 is CASSLGWGGGAAETQYF. CDR3 bases: TGTGCCAGCAGCTTAGGTTGGGGCGGGGGGGCCGCAGAGACCCAGTACTTC.

The chain employs TRBV19 and TRBJ2-2, with 11 bases identical to TRBD1. The CDR3 spans 18 residues. Trimming cost V 6 bases and J 0 bases; bases outside gene matches: 9. The germline gives CDR1 LNHDA, CDR2 SQIVND (reference sequence). The CDR3 loop is CASRQRPGQGANTGELFF. CDR3 nucleotides: TGTGCCAGTAGACAACGGCCGGGACAGGGGGCGAACACCGGGGAGCTGTTTTTT.

This clone was seen only a few times. The rearrangement links TRBV29-1 to TRBJ1-4; the D is unclear. The CDR3 has 12 amino acids. Trimming shortened V by 4 bases and J by 7 bases, and 10 bases separated the two germline ends. CDR1 and CDR2 from the germline V gene are SQVTM and ANQGSEA. The CDR3 sequence is CSVVGSGEKLFF. CDR3 in DNA: TGCAGCGTTGTGGGTTCAGGTGAAAAACTGTTTTTT.

The chain is built from TRBV5-1 and TRBJ2-5, with D possibly matching TRBD1 (5 bases). The V end lost 5 bases, the J end lost 4 bases, and 12 bases lay between the germline ends. The CDR3 contains 13 residues. Per the germline V gene, CDR1 is SGHRS and CDR2 is YFSETQ. The CDR3 DNA reads TGCGCCAGCAGTCAAGGGGCAAGAGAGACCCAGTACTTC. This translates into CASSQGARETQYF.

The J gene is TRBJ2-2, the V gene TRBV27, with 7 bases lining up with TRBD2. The V gene end was trimmed by 3 bases and the J gene end by 3 bases; junction bases not matched to a gene: 7. The CDR3 extends over 16 amino acids. Germline loops: CDR1 MNHEY, CDR2 SMNVEV (reference sequence). Here the CDR3 reads CASSFGGGIDTGELFF. In DNA, the CDR3 is TGTGCCAGCAGTTTTGGGGGGGGAATAGACACCGGGGAGCTGTTTTTT.

This clone has more than one count but fewer than ten. The chain couples TRBV7-8 to TRBJ1-2, with 10 bases that match TRBD1. CDR1 and CDR2 (germline): SGHVS, FQNEAQ. Trimming removed 5 bases from V and 8 bases from J; junction bases left unmatched: 8. This CDR3 spans 14 amino acids. The CDR3 spells CASSPGTGVEGYTF. DNA for the CDR3: TGTGCCAGCAGCCCGGGGACAGGGGTAGAAGGCTACACCTTC. Using reference TRBV7-8 and TRBJ1-2 for the parts outside the CDR3, the full variable domain is GAGVSQSPRYKVAKRGQDVALRCDPISGHVSLFWYQQALGQGPEFLTYFQNEAQLDKSGLPSDRFFAERPEGSVSTLKIQRTQQEDSAVYLCASSPGTGVEGYTFGSGTRLTVV.

The J gene is TRBJ1-1, the V gene TRBV2, with D possibly TRBD1 on 6 matching bases. V was pared by 8 bases and J by 9 bases, with 28 bases between. The CDR3 sequence is 16 residues long. Germline CDR1 and CDR2: SNHLY and FYNNEI. In DNA, the CDR3 is TGTGCCAGCGAACCGGTGACAGGAGGCCCTGGGGGACAAGCTTTCTTT. It codes for CASEPVTGGPGGQAFF.

V usage is TRBV6-5 and J usage is TRBJ2-3, with D tentatively TRBD1 (6 bases). Between the trimmed V and J ends, which lost 8 bases and 2 bases, there was a span of 11 bases. The CDR3 runs 13 residues. Per the germline V gene, CDR1 is MNHEY and CDR2 is SVGAGI. CDR3 nucleotide sequence: TGTGCCAGCGCCGGGGACAACACAGATACGCAGTATTTT. It encodes CASAGDNTDTQYF.

The J gene is TRBJ2-7, the V gene TRBV6-5; 8 bases map to TRBD1. V dropped 9 bases and J dropped 4; count of bases not matched to a gene: 8. The CDR3 runs to 13 residues. Looked up from germline, CDR1 is MNHEY and CDR2 is SVGAGI. CDR3 DNA: TGTGCCAGTCACCCAGGGGGCTCGTACGAGCAGTACTTC. This sequence encodes CASHPGGSYEQYF.

The chain is built from TRBV5-1 and TRBJ2-1; weak D call: TRBD1 (5 bases). With 0 bases removed from V and 0 bases from J, the gap between germline ends came to 10 bases. CDR1 and CDR2 (germline): SGHRS, YFSETQ. The CDR3 is 16 residues long. The CDR3 region is CASSLGQLTSYNEQFF. The DNA of the CDR3 is TGCGCCAGCAGCTTGGGACAGCTCACCTCCTACAATGAGCAGTTCTTC.

The chain combines TRBV4-1 with TRBJ2-1; D is perhaps TRBD2 (5 bases). Trimming removed 3 bases from V and 0 bases from J, with 21 bases in between. Germline V CDR1 and CDR2: MGHRA, YSYEKL. This CDR3 is 19 amino acids long. The CDR3 here is CASSQDLVLTTSSYNEQFF. DNA for the CDR3: TGCGCCAGCAGCCAGGATCTGGTGCTGACTACGAGCTCCTACAATGAGCAGTTCTTC.

The gene calls are TRBV6-5 and TRBJ2-7; the D is unclear. The V and J ends lost 8 bases and 3 bases respectively, with 14 bases between them. Looked up from germline, CDR1 is MNHEY and CDR2 is SVGAGI. This CDR3 is built from 13 residues. CDR3 nucleotides: TGTGCCAGCTATTATGCCCCCGGCTACGAGCAGTACTTC. Amino acid sequence: CASYYAPGYEQYF.

The chain combines TRBV2 with TRBJ2-5, with D maybe TRBD2 (6 bases). The germline gives CDR1 SNHLY, CDR2 FYNNEI. The CDR3 is made up of 13 amino acids. V was clipped by 6 bases and J by 4 bases, with 12 bases between them. The CDR3 is CASRKEGRETQYF. CDR3 coding DNA: TGTGCCAGCAGGAAGGAGGGTAGAGAGACCCAGTACTTC.

The genes are TRBV6-5 and TRBJ1-5; a weak D match, TRBD1 (5 bases). This CDR3 has 15 amino acids. Germline V CDR1 and CDR2: MNHEY, SVGAGI. Trimming took 7 bases from V and 3 from J, leaving 16 bases between them. The CDR3 nucleotides are TGTGCCAGCAAAAACGGGGCGGGGACCAATCAGCCCCAGCATTTT. This encodes CASKNGAGTNQPQHF.

J is TRBJ2-3 and V is TRBV5-8; TRBD1 might be the D (5 bases). The CDR3 is 14 residues long. Trimming removed 2 bases from V and 0 bases from J, with 7 bases in between. From germline, CDR1 is SGHTS and CDR2 YDEGEE. In nucleotides, the CDR3 is TGTGCCAGCAGCTTCCAGGGCAGCACAGATACGCAGTATTTT. Translated: CASSFQGSTDTQYF.

This clone came up a few times. The chain recombines TRBV6-5 with TRBJ2-1; weak D call: TRBD1 (6 bases). V was cut by 4 bases and J by 0 bases, with 10 bases left in between. This CDR3 contains 15 residues. In germline, CDR1 is MNHEY, CDR2 SVGAGI. The CDR3 spells CASSFGQISYNEQFF. For the CDR3, the DNA is TGTGCCAGCAGTTTTGGACAGATCTCCTACAATGAGCAGTTCTTC.

This sequence joins TRBV7-3 and TRBJ2-1; 8 bases align to TRBD1. This CDR3 is built from 15 residues. Germline loops: CDR1 SGHTA, CDR2 FQGTGA. V lost 4 bases, J lost 4 bases, and 6 bases stayed unmatched. For the CDR3, the DNA is TGTGCCAGCAGCTCGGACAGGGCGGGGTACAATGAGCAGTTCTTC. It codes for CASSSDRAGYNEQFF.